These 21 T cell receptor beta chains originate from one sample sequenced in a study of blood T cell repertoires in COVID-19. The table came from immunoSEQ multiplex PCR; TCRdb's copy has only in-frame clones and leaves some out. The table records around 200,000 clones, around 86% of them present only once. Sequenced sample: peripheral blood. These receptor sequences come from a human donor in a cohort sampled during active COVID-19.

V usage is TRBV4-3 and J usage is TRBJ1-2, with D perhaps matching TRBD1 (6 bases). V gave up 5 bases and J gave up 4 bases, with 11 bases separating them. Germline V gene lookup returns CDR1 LGHNA and CDR2 YSLEER. CDR3 length: 13 amino acids. CDR3 sequence (DNA): TGCGCCAGCAGCTCTACAGGGTTCTATGGCTACACCTTC. It translates to CASSSTGFYGYTF.

The chain joins TRBV18 to TRBJ2-1; 7 positions agree with TRBD1. Germline CDR1 is KGHSH and CDR2 is LQKENI. Trimming at V came to 1 base and at J to 0 bases, leaving 3 bases not matched to a gene. This CDR3 has 16 residues. The CDR3 nucleotides are TGTGCCAGCTCACCACTATCAGGGGGCTCCTACAATGAGCAGTTCTTC. It encodes CASSPLSGGSYNEQFF.

The chain links TRBV19 to TRBJ2-1, with a tentative D call TRBD1 (6 bases). This CDR3 has 12 amino acids. Germline CDR1 reads LNHDA; CDR2 reads SQIVND (reference sequence). V shed 9 bases and J shed 6 bases, with 12 bases lying between them. For the CDR3, the DNA is TGTGCCAGCACGAAACAGGGCAATGAGCAGTTCTTC. It yields the protein CASTKQGNEQFF.

This clone turned up a few times. The rearrangement links TRBV7-9 to TRBJ2-7; 10 bases align to TRBD1. This CDR3 is 14 amino acids long. Trimming removed 5 bases from V and 5 bases from J; junction bases left unmatched: 6. Germline V CDR1 and CDR2: SEHNR, FQNEAQ (reference sequence). The CDR3 is CASSLRDRGHEQYF. The CDR3, as DNA: TGTGCCAGCAGCCTCCGGGACAGGGGCCACGAGCAGTACTTC.

The chain links TRBV28 to TRBJ1-2; D remains ambiguous. The CDR3 is made up of 11 amino acids. V was pared by 6 bases and J by 5 bases, with 7 bases between. CDR1 and CDR2 from the germline V gene are MDHEN and SYDVKM. The CDR3 nucleotides are TGTGCCAGCAGCGAGATTTATGGCTACACCTTC. Its translation is CASSEIYGYTF.

CDR3 in amino acids: CASSPTGANTGELFF. CDR3 nucleotide sequence: TGTGCCAGCAGCCCGACAGGTGCGAACACCGGGGAGCTGTTTTTT. The chain is built from TRBV7-2 and TRBJ2-2; D may be TRBD1 (6 bases). The CDR3 covers 15 residues. V gave up 5 bases and J gave up 0 bases, with 10 bases separating them. Germline loops: CDR1 SGHTA, CDR2 FQGNSA. The complete variable domain, with remaining parts taken from reference TRBV7-2 and TRBJ2-2, reads GAGVSQSPSNKVTEKGKDVELRCDPISGHTALYWYRQSLGQGLEFLIYFQGNSAPDKSGLPSDRFSAERTGGSVSTLTIQRTQQEDSAVYLCASSPTGANTGELFFGEGSRLTVL.

V gene TRBV6-5 combines with J gene TRBJ2-7; 7 bases map to TRBD2. The junction had 8 bases not matched to a gene; V was cut back by 3 bases and J by 3 bases. The CDR3 loop spans 15 amino acids. CDR1 MNHEY and CDR2 SVGAGI come from the germline V gene. CDR3 nucleotides: TGTGCCAGCAGTTATTCGGCTAGCGGAGTCTACGAGCAGTACTTC. It specifies CASSYSASGVYEQYF.

The CDR3 is CASSLGHGNNYGYTF. The CDR3 DNA reads as TGTGCCAGCAGCCTCGGACACGGAAATAACTATGGCTACACCTTC. V gene TRBV9 combines with J gene TRBJ1-2; D possibly corresponds to TRBD1 (5 bases). Trimming took 4 bases from V and 1 from J, leaving 14 bases between them. This CDR3 spans 15 amino acids. Germline CDR1 is SGDLS and CDR2 is YYNGEE. The variable domain in full, with the rest retrieved from reference TRBV9 and TRBJ1-2, is DSGVTQTPKHLITATGQRVTLRCSPRSGDLSVYWYQQSLDQGLQFLIQYYNGEERAKGNILERFSAQQFPDLHSELNLSSLELGDSALYFCASSLGHGNNYGYTFGSGTRLTVV.

The rearrangement links TRBV6-5 to TRBJ2-7; maybe TRBD2 (5 bases). The CDR3 covers 13 residues. Trimming removed 3 bases from V and 1 base from J, with 7 bases in between. Germline lookup yields CDR1 MNHEY and CDR2 SVGAGI. CDR3 DNA: TGTGCCAGCAGTTATACTAGATCCTACGAGCAGTACTTC. Protein sequence: CASSYTRSYEQYF.

The chain carries TRBV6-1 and TRBJ2-7; 9 nucleotides agree with TRBD1. Losses at the gene ends were 3 bases for V and 2 bases for J; bases not matched to a gene: 14. Germline assignment: CDR1 MNHNS and CDR2 SASEGT. The CDR3 runs to 18 residues. The CDR3 here is CASSEFFKGQGPAYEQYF. The CDR3 region has the DNA TGTGCCAGCAGTGAGTTTTTTAAGGGACAGGGCCCAGCCTACGAGCAGTACTTC.

This clone was counted a few times. The chain combines TRBV3-1 (or the pseudogene TRBV3-2) with TRBJ2-2; D is unclear. V lost 4 bases and J lost 3, with 9 bases in between. Germline CDR1 reads LGHDT; CDR2 reads YNNKEL (reference sequence). The CDR3 has 14 amino acids. In DNA form, the CDR3 reads TGTGCCAGCAGCCCTATTCCCGACACCGGGGAGCTGTTTTTT. Residues: CASSPIPDTGELFF.

V is TRBV29-1 and J is TRBJ2-3; weak D call: TRBD2 (5 bases). This CDR3 comprises 13 residues. Germline CDR1 and CDR2: SQVTM and ANQGSEA. The V end was cut by 7 bases, the J end by 4 bases, with 15 bases between. The CDR3 coding sequence is TGCAGCGGGGTGTTGGGAGCTGCAGATACGCAGTATTTT. Translating gives CSGVLGAADTQYF.

This clone was seen only once. The CDR3 nucleotides are TGTGCCAGTAGCTGGACAGGGGCAGTTGATACGCAGTATTTT. Amino acid sequence: CASSWTGAVDTQYF. The rearrangement links TRBV19 to TRBJ2-3, with TRBD1 matching over 9 bases. Germline V CDR1 and CDR2: LNHDA, SQIVND (reference sequence). V shed 6 bases and J 6 bases; nucleotides not matched to a gene: 7. This CDR3 has 14 amino acids.

CDR3: CASATYLRGSHEQYF. The CDR3 DNA follows: TGTGCCAGCGCCACCTACCTACGCGGGAGCCACGAGCAGTACTTC. The chain combines TRBV27 with TRBJ2-7, with 7 bases identical to TRBD2. Germline CDR1 MNHEY, CDR2 SMNVEV (reference sequence). The CDR3 extends over 15 amino acids. With V trimmed by 8 bases and J by 5 bases, 15 bases remained unmatched.

The chain couples TRBV27 to TRBJ2-7; TRBD2 agrees at 11 bases. Germline V gene lookup returns CDR1 MNHEY and CDR2 SMNVEV (reference sequence). The V segment lost 2 bases and the J segment 5 bases; nucleotides outside the gene matches: 2. The CDR3 runs to 14 residues. This chain's CDR3 is CASSLNSGGDEQYF. DNA for the CDR3: TGTGCCAGCAGTTTAAATAGCGGGGGGGACGAGCAGTACTTC.

The chain links TRBV30 to TRBJ1-2; 11 bases align to TRBD1. Germline V CDR1 and CDR2: GTSNPN, SVGIG (reference sequence). Trimming removed 4 bases from V and 8 bases from J; junction bases left unmatched: 12. The CDR3 loop spans 15 amino acids. In DNA form, the CDR3 reads TGTGCCTGGAAATCAGGACAGGGGGCCGGAGGGGGCTACACCTTC. This gives the protein CAWKSGQGAGGGYTF.

In the case of this clone: Other DNA sequences of this sample code for an identical CDR3. V usage is TRBV9 and J usage is TRBJ1-1, with D unresolved. Trimming stripped 0 bases from V and 1 base from J, with 4 bases between. Germline V gene lookup returns CDR1 SGDLS and CDR2 YYNGEE. The CDR3 is 13 amino acids. The CDR3 bases are TGTGCCAGCAGCGTAGGCAGGAACACTGAAGCTTTCTTT. It encodes CASSVGRNTEAFF.

The CDR3 nucleotides read TGTGCCAGCTCACCACCCCAGGGATACACCGGGGAGCTGTTTTTT. Protein sequence: CASSPPQGYTGELFF. This chain connects TRBV18 to TRBJ2-2; possibly TRBD1 for D (5 bases). The V end lost 0 bases, the J end lost 3 bases, and 8 bases lay between the germline ends. CDR1 and CDR2 from the germline V gene are KGHSH and LQKENI. The CDR3 runs 15 residues.

The sample holds one count of this clone. The chain combines TRBV27 with TRBJ1-2, with TRBD1 matching over 8 bases. V lost 5 bases, J lost 4 bases, and 9 bases stayed unmatched. Looked up from germline, CDR1 is MNHEY and CDR2 is SMNVEV (reference sequence). The CDR3 runs to 15 residues. The CDR3: CASSQGQGPSYGYTF. The DNA of the CDR3 is TGTGCCAGCAGTCAAGGACAGGGACCCTCCTATGGCTACACCTTC.

Notes on this clone: The junction shows a germline mismatch at one end, possibly a read error. This specimen includes other DNA sequences encoding the same CDR3. This chain links TRBV9 with TRBJ2-7, with 9 nucleotides matching TRBD2. The CDR3 covers 17 residues. Germline assignment: CDR1 SGDLS and CDR2 YYNGEE. For the CDR3, the DNA is TGCGCCCGCAGCGTCGCGGGGGGGCTAGCGGGGTTCTACGAGCAGTACTTC. Its protein product is CARSVAGGLAGFYEQYF.

Comment on this clone: The sample has other DNA sequences that encode this CDR3 too. V gene TRBV5-1 combines with J gene TRBJ2-7; TRBD1 matches 7 bases. The CDR3 spans 14 residues. Trimming took 4 bases from V and 2 from J; bases not matched to a gene: 6. Germline lookup yields CDR1 SGHRS and CDR2 YFSETQ. CDR3 bases: TGCGCCAGCAGCCCAGGGGGAAGTACCTACGAGCAGTACTTC. This gives the protein CASSPGGSTYEQYF.